The source of this T cell receptor beta chain is a study of cytomegalovirus exposure and HLA in healthy donors. Notes on the study in general: Fewer N-insertions than the roughly 630-donor mean were reportedly shown by an Asian-associated ancestry cluster in a later analysis.

13 Jbeta primers and 60 Vbeta primers were used for the PCR. Produced via immunoSEQ multiplex PCR; TCRdb's table is partial and in-frame only. Among 150,000 to 200,000 clones listed, roughly 83% were seen once. On this clone: Its cognate antigen is unknown.

This CDR3 is 13 amino acids long. The V end was cut by 7 bases, the J end by 6 bases, with 13 bases between. Per germline, CDR1 LNHNV and CDR2 YYDKDF (reference sequence). Specimen: PBMCs. The rearrangement links TRBV15 to TRBJ2-1; the D gene is possibly TRBD1 (5 bases). This TCR came from a woman in her fifties or sixties in good health and CMV-seronegative. This CDR3 reads CATNRNLPNEQFF. CDR3 DNA: TGTGCCACCAACAGGAATCTACCCAATGAGCAGTTCTTC.